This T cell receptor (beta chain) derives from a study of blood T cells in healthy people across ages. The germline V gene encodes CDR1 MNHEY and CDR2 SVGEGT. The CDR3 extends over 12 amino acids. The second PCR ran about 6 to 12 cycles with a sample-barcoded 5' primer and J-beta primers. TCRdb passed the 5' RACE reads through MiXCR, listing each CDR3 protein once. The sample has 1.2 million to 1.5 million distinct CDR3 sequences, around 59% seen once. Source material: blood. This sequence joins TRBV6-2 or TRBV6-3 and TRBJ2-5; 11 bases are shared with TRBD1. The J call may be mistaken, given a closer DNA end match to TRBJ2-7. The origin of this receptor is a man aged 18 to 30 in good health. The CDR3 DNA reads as TGTGCCAGCGGACAGGGGGCACACGAGCAGTACTTC. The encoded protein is CASGQGAHEQYF.